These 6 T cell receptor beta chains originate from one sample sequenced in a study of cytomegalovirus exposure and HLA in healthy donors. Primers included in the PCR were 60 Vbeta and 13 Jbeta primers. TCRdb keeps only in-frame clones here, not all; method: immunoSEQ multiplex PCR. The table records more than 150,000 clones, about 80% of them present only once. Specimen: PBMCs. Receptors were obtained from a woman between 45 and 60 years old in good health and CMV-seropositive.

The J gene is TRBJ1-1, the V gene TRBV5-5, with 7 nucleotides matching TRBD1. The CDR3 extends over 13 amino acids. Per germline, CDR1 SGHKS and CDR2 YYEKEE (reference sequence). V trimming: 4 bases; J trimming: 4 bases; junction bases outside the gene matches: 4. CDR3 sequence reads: CASSAQGSTEAFF. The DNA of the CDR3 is TGTGCCAGCAGCGCACAGGGGAGCACTGAAGCTTTCTTT.

The CDR3 sequence: CASSPQGTYNEQFF. The CDR3 DNA reads TGCGCCAGCAGCCCTCAGGGGACATACAATGAGCAGTTCTTC. The chain carries TRBV5-1 and TRBJ2-1; perhaps TRBD1 as D (6 bases). CDR3 length: 14 amino acids. Germline V lookup: CDR1 SGHRS, CDR2 YFSETQ. Trimming cost V 4 bases and J 4 bases, with 12 bases left between them.

The CDR3 region is CASSIRQGARTNEKLFF. CDR3 nucleotides: TGTGCCAGTAGTATCCGACAGGGGGCACGGACTAATGAAAAACTGTTTTTT. The chain is built from TRBV19 and TRBJ1-4; 10 bases agree with TRBD1. The germline V gene encodes CDR1 LNHDA and CDR2 SQIVND (reference sequence). V trimming: 3 bases; J trimming: 2 bases; junction bases outside the gene matches: 6. The length of the CDR3 is 17 residues.

The CDR3 DNA follows: TGTGCCAGCAGCAACCGACAGGGAGGGCAGTACTTC. It specifies CASSNRQGGQYF. This chain uses TRBV7-2 with TRBJ2-7; possible D gene TRBD1, 7 bases. Per germline, CDR1 SGHTA and CDR2 FQGNSA. Trimming left V 5 bases short and J 9 bases short, with 14 bases between. CDR3 length: 12 amino acids.

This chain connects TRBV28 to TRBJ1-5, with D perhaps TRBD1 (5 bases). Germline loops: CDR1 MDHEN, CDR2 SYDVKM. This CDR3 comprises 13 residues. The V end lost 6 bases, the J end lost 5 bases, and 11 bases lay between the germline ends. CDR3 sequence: CASRGGTHQPQHF. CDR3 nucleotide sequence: TGTGCCAGCAGGGGGGGGACGCATCAGCCCCAGCATTTT.

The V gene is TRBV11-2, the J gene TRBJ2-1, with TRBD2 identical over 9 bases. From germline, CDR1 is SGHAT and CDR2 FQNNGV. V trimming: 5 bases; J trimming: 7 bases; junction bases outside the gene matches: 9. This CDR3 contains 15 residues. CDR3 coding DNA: TGTGCCAGCAGCGGTCTAGCGGGAATGATTAATGAGCAGTTCTTC. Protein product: CASSGLAGMINEQFF.